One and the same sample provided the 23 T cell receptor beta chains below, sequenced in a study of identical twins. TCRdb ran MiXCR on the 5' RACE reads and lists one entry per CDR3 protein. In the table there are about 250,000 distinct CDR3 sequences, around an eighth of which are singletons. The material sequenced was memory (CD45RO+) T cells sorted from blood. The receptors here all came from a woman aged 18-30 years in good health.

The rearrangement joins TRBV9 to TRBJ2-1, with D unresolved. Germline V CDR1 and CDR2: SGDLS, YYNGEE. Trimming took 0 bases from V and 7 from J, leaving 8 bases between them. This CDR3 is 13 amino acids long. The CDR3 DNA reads TGTGCCAGCAGCGTAGGAGACGAGAATGAGCAGTTCTTC. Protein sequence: CASSVGDENEQFF.

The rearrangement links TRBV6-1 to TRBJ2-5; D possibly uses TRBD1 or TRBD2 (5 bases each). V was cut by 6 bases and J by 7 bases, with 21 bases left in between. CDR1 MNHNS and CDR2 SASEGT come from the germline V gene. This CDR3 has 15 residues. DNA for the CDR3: TGTGCCAGCAGCCGGGGCAGCGACAGCCTCGGGACCCAGTACTTC. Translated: CASSRGSDSLGTQYF.

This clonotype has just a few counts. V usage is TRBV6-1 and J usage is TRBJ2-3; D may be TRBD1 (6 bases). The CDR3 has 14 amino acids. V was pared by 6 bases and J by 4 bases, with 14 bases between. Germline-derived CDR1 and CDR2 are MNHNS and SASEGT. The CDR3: CASSQGQWPDTQYF. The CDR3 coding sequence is TGTGCCAGCAGCCAAGGACAGTGGCCAGATACGCAGTATTTT.

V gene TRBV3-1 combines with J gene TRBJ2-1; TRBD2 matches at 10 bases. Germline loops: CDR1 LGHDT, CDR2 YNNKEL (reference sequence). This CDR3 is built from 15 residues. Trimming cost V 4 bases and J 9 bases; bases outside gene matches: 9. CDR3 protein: CASSPLAGDDGEQFF. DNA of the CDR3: TGTGCCAGCAGCCCCCTAGCGGGAGATGATGGTGAGCAGTTCTTC.

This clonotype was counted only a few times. The CDR3 spells CASSSPMGVYTF. DNA of the CDR3: TGTGCCAGCAGCTCACCTATGGGAGTCTACACCTTC. V usage is TRBV5-6 and J usage is TRBJ1-2; no clear D gene. Germline V gene data show CDR1 as SGHDT and CDR2 as YYEEEE. This CDR3 contains 12 residues. V was shortened by 3 bases and J by 10 bases, with 13 bases between the two germline ends.

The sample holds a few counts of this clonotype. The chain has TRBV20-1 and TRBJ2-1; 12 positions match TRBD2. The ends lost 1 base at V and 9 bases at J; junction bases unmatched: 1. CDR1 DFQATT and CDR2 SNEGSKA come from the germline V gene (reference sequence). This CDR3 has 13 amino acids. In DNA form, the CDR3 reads TGCAGTGCTAGAGGACTAGCGGGAGTTGAGCAGTTCTTC. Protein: CSARGLAGVEQFF.

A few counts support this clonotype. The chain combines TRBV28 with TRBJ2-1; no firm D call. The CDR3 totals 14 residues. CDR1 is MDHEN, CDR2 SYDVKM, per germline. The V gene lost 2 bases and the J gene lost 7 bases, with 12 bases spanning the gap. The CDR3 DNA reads TGTGCCAGCAGTTTAATGTTAAGTTTGAATGAGCAGTTCTTC. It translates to CASSLMLSLNEQFF.

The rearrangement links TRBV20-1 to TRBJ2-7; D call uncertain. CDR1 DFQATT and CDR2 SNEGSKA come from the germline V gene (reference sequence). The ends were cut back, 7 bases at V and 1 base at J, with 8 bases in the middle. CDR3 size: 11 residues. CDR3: CSVLKSYEQYF. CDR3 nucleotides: TGCAGTGTTCTGAAGTCCTACGAGCAGTACTTC.

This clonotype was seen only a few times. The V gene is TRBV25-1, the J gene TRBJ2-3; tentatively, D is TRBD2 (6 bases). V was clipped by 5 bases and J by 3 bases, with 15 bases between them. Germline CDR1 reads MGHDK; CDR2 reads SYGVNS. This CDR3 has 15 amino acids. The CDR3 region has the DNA TGTGCCAGCAGTAGGAGGGCTAGTTCGACAGATACGCAGTATTTT. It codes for CASSRRASSTDTQYF.

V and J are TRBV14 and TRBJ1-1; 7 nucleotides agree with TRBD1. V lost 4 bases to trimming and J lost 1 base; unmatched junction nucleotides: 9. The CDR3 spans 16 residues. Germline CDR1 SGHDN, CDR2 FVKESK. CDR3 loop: CASSRNRQGRNTEAFF. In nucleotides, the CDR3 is TGTGCCAGCAGCCGCAATAGACAGGGACGGAACACTGAAGCTTTCTTT.

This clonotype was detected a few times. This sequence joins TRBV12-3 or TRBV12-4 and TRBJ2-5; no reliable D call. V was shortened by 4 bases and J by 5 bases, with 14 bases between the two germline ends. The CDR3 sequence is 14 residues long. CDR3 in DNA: TGTGCCAGCAGTTCCTTTCGGATGGGGGAGACCCAGTACTTC. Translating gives CASSSFRMGETQYF.

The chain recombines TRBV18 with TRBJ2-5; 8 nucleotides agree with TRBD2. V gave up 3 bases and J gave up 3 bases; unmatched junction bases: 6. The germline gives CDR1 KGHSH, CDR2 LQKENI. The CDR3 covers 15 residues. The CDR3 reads CASSPAGRGEETQYF. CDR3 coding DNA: TGTGCCAGCTCACCTGCCGGGCGGGGGGAAGAGACCCAGTACTTC.

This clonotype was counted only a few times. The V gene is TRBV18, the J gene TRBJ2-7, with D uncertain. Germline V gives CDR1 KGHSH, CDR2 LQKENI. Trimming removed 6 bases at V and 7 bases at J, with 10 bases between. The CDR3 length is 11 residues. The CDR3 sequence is CASSIQVEQYF. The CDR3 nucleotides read TGTGCCAGCTCGATACAAGTGGAGCAGTACTTC.

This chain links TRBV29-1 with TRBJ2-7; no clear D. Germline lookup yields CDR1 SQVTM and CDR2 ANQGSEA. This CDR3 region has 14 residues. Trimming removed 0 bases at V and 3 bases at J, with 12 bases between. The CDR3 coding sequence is TGCAGCGTTGAAGATACAAGGGCAAGCTACGAGCAGTACTTC. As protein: CSVEDTRASYEQYF.

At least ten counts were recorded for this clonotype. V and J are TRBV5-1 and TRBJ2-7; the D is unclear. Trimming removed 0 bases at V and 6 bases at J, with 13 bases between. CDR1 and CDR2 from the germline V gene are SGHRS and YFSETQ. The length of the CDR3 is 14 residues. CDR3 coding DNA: TGCGCCAGCAGCTTGGAACCCCTTGCAGTCGAGCAGTACTTC. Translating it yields CASSLEPLAVEQYF.

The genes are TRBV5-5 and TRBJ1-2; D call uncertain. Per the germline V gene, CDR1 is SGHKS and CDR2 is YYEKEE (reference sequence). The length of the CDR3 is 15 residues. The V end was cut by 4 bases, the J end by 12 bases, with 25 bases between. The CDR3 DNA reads TGTGCCAGCAGCCCATTGGAGACATATCAGGCGATTGACACCTTC. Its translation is CASSPLETYQAIDTF.

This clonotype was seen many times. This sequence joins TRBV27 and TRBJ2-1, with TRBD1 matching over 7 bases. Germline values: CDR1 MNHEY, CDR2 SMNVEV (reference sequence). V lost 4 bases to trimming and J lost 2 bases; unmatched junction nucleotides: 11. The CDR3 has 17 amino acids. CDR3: CASSYPLRDSTYNEQFF. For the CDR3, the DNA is TGTGCCAGCAGTTACCCCCTCCGGGACAGTACCTACAATGAGCAGTTCTTC.

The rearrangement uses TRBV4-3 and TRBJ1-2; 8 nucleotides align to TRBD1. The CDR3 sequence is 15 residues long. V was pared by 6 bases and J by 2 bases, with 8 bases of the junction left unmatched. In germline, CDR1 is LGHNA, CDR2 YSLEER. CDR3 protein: CASRNGDRPNYGYTF. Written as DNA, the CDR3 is TGCGCCAGCAGAAATGGGGACAGGCCGAACTATGGCTACACCTTC.

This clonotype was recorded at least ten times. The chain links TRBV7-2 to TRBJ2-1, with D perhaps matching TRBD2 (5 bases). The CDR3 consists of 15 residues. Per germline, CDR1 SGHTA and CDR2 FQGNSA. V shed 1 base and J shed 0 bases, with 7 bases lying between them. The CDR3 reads CASSLDRGSYNEQFF. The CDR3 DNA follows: TGTGCCAGCAGCTTAGACCGGGGCTCCTACAATGAGCAGTTCTTC.

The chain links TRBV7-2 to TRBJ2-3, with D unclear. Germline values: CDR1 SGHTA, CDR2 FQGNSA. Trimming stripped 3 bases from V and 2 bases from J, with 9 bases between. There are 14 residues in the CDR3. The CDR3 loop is CASSFDLFTDTQYF. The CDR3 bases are TGTGCCAGCAGCTTCGACCTATTCACAGATACGCAGTATTTT.

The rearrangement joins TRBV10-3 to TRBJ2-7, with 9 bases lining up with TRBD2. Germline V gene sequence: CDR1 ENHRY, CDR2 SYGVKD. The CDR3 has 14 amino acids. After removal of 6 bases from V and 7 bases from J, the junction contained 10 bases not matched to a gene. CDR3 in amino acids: CAIRVRAGGQEQYF. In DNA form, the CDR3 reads TGTGCCATCAGAGTTCGCGCGGGGGGGCAAGAGCAGTACTTC.

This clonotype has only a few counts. CDR3 amino acids: CASSVLQAGGRNTQYF. The CDR3 bases are TGTGCCAGCAGCGTCCTTCAAGCGGGGGGAAGGAATACGCAGTATTTT. The chain has TRBV9 and TRBJ2-3, with 9 bases matching TRBD2. The V gene's germline CDR1 is SGDLS and CDR2 YYNGEE. V lost 2 bases, J lost 7 bases, and 11 bases stayed unmatched. CDR3 size: 16 residues. Using reference TRBV9 and TRBJ2-3 for the parts outside the CDR3, the full variable domain is DSGVTQTPKHLITATGQRVTLRCSPRSGDLSVYWYQQSLDQGLQFLIQYYNGEERAKGNILERFSAQQFPDLHSELNLSSLELGDSALYFCASSVLQAGGRNTQYFGPGTRLTVL.

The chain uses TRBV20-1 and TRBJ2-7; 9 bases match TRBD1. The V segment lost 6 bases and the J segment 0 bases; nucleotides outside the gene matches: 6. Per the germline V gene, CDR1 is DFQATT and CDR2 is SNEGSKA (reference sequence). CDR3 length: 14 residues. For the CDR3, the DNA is TGCAGTGCCCCGGGACAGGGAGGCTCCTACGAGCAGTACTTC. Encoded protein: CSAPGQGGSYEQYF.